This T cell receptor (beta chain) was observed in a study of T cells expressing NK-cell markers. CDR3 length: 14 amino acids. Germline V gives CDR1 KGHSH, CDR2 LQKENI. The study, taken as a whole, reports: Among several donors, these clonotypes also ranked first in the CD3+CD56-NKG2C+ fraction.

TCRdb reprocessed the 5' RACE reads and stores each CDR3 protein as one record, lacking DNA. Seen in this sample are 200,000 to 300,000 distinct CDR3 sequences; the ten most common clones hold about 4%. Points on this clonotype: Its specificity is unknown.

The J gene is TRBJ1-4, the V gene TRBV18; the D gene TCRdb calls, TRBD1, cannot be checked with no DNA. This receptor was identified in a woman aged 18 to 69 in good health. Sample: blood T cells: a sorted CD56 or NKG2C T cell subset, CD4+ or CD8+ T cells, or bulk PBMC T cells (not recorded which). This chain's CDR3 is CASSPDRNNEKLFF.